This entry lists 18 T cell receptor beta chains sequenced from one sample in a study of blood T cell repertoires in COVID-19. Generated by immunoSEQ multiplex PCR, the TCRdb table keeps only in-frame clones and is missing some. The table records 200,000 to 300,000 clones, approximately 85% of them present only once. The sequenced sample consisted of peripheral blood. These receptors came from a human donor in a cohort sampled during active COVID-19.

The chain links TRBV6-1 to TRBJ2-7; D possibly corresponds to TRBD1 (5 bases). This CDR3 contains 15 residues. In germline, CDR1 is MNHNS, CDR2 SASEGT. The V gene lost 3 bases and the J gene lost 2 bases, with 14 bases spanning the gap. For the CDR3, the DNA is TGTGCCAGCAGTGACGCCCAGGGAATCCCCTACGAGCAGTACTTC. It is translated as CASSDAQGIPYEQYF.

The CDR3 nucleotides are TGTGCCAGCAGCCTCCGACAGGGGGCAGATACGCAGTATTTT. This encodes CASSLRQGADTQYF. The J gene is TRBJ2-3, the V gene TRBV7-2; 9 bases fit TRBD1. V shed 5 bases, J shed 4 bases, and the junction held 4 bases outside the gene matches. Germline loops: CDR1 SGHTA, CDR2 FQGNSA. The CDR3 has 14 amino acids.

As for this clone: The sample holds other DNA sequences that translate to the same CDR3. The chain couples TRBV9 to TRBJ2-7; TRBD2 matches at 9 bases. V shed 2 bases, J shed 0 bases, and the junction held 3 bases outside the gene matches. CDR3 length: 15 amino acids. The germline V gene has CDR1 SGDLS and CDR2 YYNGEE. In DNA form, the CDR3 reads TGTGCCAGCAGCGTGGGACTAGCAGACTCCTACGAGCAGTACTTC. It specifies CASSVGLADSYEQYF.

V and J are TRBV6-4 and TRBJ2-1; perhaps TRBD1 as D (6 bases). The CDR3 sequence is 16 residues long. Germline CDR1 reads MRHNA; CDR2 reads SNTAGT. Deletions cut 5 bases from V and 7 bases from J, with 21 bases between. CDR3 nucleotide sequence: TGTGCCAGCAGTCTTACCGGGACCTACACAGGGAATGAGCAGTTCTTC. Translating it yields CASSLTGTYTGNEQFF.

The rearrangement links TRBV3-1 (or the pseudogene TRBV3-2) to TRBJ2-7; D unresolved. The CDR3 is made up of 11 amino acids. The germline CDR1 and CDR2 sequences are LGHDT and YNNKEL (reference sequence). Trimming left V 10 bases short and J 3 bases short, with 10 bases between. In nucleotides, the CDR3 is TGTGCCACCGACGGCGGCTACGAGCAGTACTTC. This gives the protein CATDGGYEQYF.

The chain carries TRBV7-2 and TRBJ2-4; 8 positions agree with TRBD2. Germline V lookup: CDR1 SGHTA, CDR2 FQGNSA. CDR3 size: 16 residues. V trimming: 1 base; J trimming: 7 bases; junction bases outside the gene matches: 9. The CDR3 coding sequence is TGTGCCAGCAGCTTAGGGGACGGGGGGGCCCGGAACATTCAGTACTTC. Protein sequence: CASSLGDGGARNIQYF.

This clone occurred a few times. The chain recombines TRBV6-6 with TRBJ1-2; 8 nucleotides align to TRBD1. V was pared by 6 bases and J by 7 bases, with 16 bases of the junction left unmatched. The CDR3 has 16 amino acids. Germline V lookup: CDR1 MNHNY, CDR2 SVGAGI (reference sequence). The CDR3 loop is CASSGQGGILGGGYTF. The CDR3 DNA is TGTGCCAGCAGCGGACAGGGCGGGATATTAGGGGGTGGCTACACCTTC.

CDR3 nucleotides: TGTGCCTGGAGTGTAACGGGGGTTCGGGAAGGGTCCTACAATGAGCAGTTCTTC. Amino acids: CAWSVTGVREGSYNEQFF. The chain recombines TRBV30 with TRBJ2-1, with a weak D call TRBD2 (6 bases). The V and J ends lost 0 bases and 1 base respectively, with 19 bases between them. The CDR3 is 18 residues long. The germline V gene encodes CDR1 GTSNPN and CDR2 SVGIG (reference sequence).

The chain has TRBV4-3 and TRBJ1-6, with 7 bases fitting TRBD1. The CDR3 has 16 residues. The germline gives CDR1 LGHNA, CDR2 YSLEER. The junction had 8 bases not matched to a gene; V was cut back by 4 bases and J by 5 bases. The CDR3 reads CASSPQTGQNNSPLHF. Written as DNA, the CDR3 is TGCGCCAGCAGCCCACAAACGGGACAGAATAATTCACCCCTCCACTTT.

This sequence joins TRBV6-6 and TRBJ2-1; 9 bases map to TRBD2. This CDR3 has 15 amino acids. CDR1 MNHNY and CDR2 SVGAGI come from the germline V gene (reference sequence). The junction had 5 bases not matched to a gene; V was cut back by 2 bases and J by 6 bases. In DNA form, the CDR3 reads TGTGCCAGCAGTTACATTAGCGGGAGCCCCAATGAGCAGTTCTTC. Protein sequence: CASSYISGSPNEQFF.

This clone showed up just once. The chain uses TRBV6-1 and TRBJ1-4; a weak D match, TRBD1 (5 bases). V was shortened by 3 bases and J by 14 bases, with 16 bases between the two germline ends. The CDR3 totals 13 residues. Germline V gene data show CDR1 as MNHNS and CDR2 as SASEGT. CDR3 nucleotides: TGTGCCAGCAGTGACCCCGGACATAAGCCCCTGTTTTTT. Translated: CASSDPGHKPLFF.

The genes are TRBV7-9 and TRBJ1-1, with a possible D match to TRBD1 (5 bases). CDR1 and CDR2 from the germline V gene are SEHNR and FQNEAQ (reference sequence). The CDR3 covers 16 residues. Trimming removed 5 bases at V and 6 bases at J, with 22 bases between. CDR3 sequence: CASSPQELTVSPEAFF. CDR3 DNA sequence: TGTGCCAGCAGCCCACAGGAGTTGACCGTCTCCCCTGAAGCTTTCTTT.

The V call is TRBV12-1, the J call TRBJ1-5; the table names TRBD1, a call not compared with the DNA. TRBV12-1 is an annotated pseudogene. The CDR3 totals 15 residues. The CDR3 region is CASSEGQGADQPQHF. The CDR3 bases are TGTGCCAGCAGCGAGGGACAGGGGGCAGATCAGCCCCAGCATTTT.

The chain links TRBV19 to TRBJ2-4, with 9 nucleotides matching TRBD1. CDR1 is LNHDA and CDR2 is SQIVND in the germline V gene (reference sequence). After removal of 0 bases from V and 0 bases from J, the junction contained 9 bases not matched to a gene. This CDR3 is built from 19 residues. This chain's CDR3 is CASSIDRGTGSLAKNIQYF. CDR3 bases: TGTGCCAGTAGTATAGATCGGGGGACAGGGAGCCTAGCCAAAAACATTCAGTACTTC.

The rearrangement joins TRBV13 to TRBJ2-1, with 9 bases identical to TRBD2. Unmatched junction bases numbered 10, after V lost 5 bases and J lost 5 bases. The CDR3 contains 16 residues. The germline V gene encodes CDR1 PRHDT and CDR2 FYEKMQ (reference sequence). The CDR3 spells CASSPRGSGGDNEQFF. The DNA of the CDR3 is TGTGCCAGCAGCCCCCGGGGTAGCGGGGGTGACAATGAGCAGTTCTTC.

The chain couples TRBV19 to TRBJ2-7, with TRBD2 identical over 8 bases. The trim removed 6 bases at V and 0 bases at J, leaving 7 bases unmatched. Germline assignment: CDR1 LNHDA and CDR2 SQIVND (reference sequence). This CDR3 has 15 residues. Here the CDR3 reads CASRLASGSSYEQYF. CDR3 sequence (DNA): TGTGCCAGTAGATTGGCCAGCGGGAGCTCCTACGAGCAGTACTTC. Complete variable domain (other parts from reference TRBV19 and TRBJ2-7): DGGITQSPKYLFRKEGQNVTLSCEQNLNHDAMYWYRQDPGQGLRLIYYSQIVNDFQKGDIAEGYSVSREKKESFPLTVTSAQKNPTAFYLCASRLASGSSYEQYFGPGTRLTVT.

The CDR3 DNA reads TGCAGCGTACTCGGGGGAGCGAATCAGCCCCAGCATTTT. Amino acids: CSVLGGANQPQHF. This chain joins TRBV29-1 and TRBJ1-5, with D possibly matching TRBD1 (5 bases). Germline assignment: CDR1 SQVTM and CDR2 ANQGSEA. This CDR3 comprises 13 residues. V was shortened by 6 bases and J by 4 bases, with 13 bases between the two germline ends.

In the case of this clone: Other DNA sequences within the sample encode an identical CDR3. This chain links TRBV7-2 with TRBJ2-3, with 10 bases fitting TRBD1. The CDR3 is 14 residues long. Losses at the gene ends were 3 bases for V and 3 bases for J; bases not matched to a gene: 0. CDR1 is SGHTA, CDR2 FQGNSA, per germline. This CDR3 reads CASSLDRGTDTQYF. CDR3 sequence (DNA): TGTGCCAGCAGCTTGGACAGGGGGACAGATACGCAGTATTTT.